This TCR beta chain was documented in a study of Graves' ophthalmopathy and Graves' hyperthyroidism. The study amplified TCR beta CDR3 regions using RNA transcripts. HTBI-primed RT-PCR formed the first round, and a multiplex PCR formed the second. TCRdb analysed the multiplex PCR reads with MiXCR anew, one entry per CDR3 protein. This table holds hundreds of thousands of distinct CDR3 sequences, less than 20% found once. Germline-derived CDR1 and CDR2 are MNHNS and SASEGT. This CDR3 region has 15 residues. This clonotype was recorded at least ten times. The germline gene is not matched at one end of the junction; a read error may be the cause.

The rearrangement joins TRBV6-1 to TRBJ1-1; D is ambiguous. The TCR sequence derives from a woman aged 18-29 years with stable Graves' hyperthyroidism. The source material was peripheral blood. CDR3 amino acids: CASGPAGRMNAEAFF. CDR3 nucleotides: TGTGCCAGCGGTCCGGCAGGCCGAATGAACGCTGAAGCTTTCTTT.